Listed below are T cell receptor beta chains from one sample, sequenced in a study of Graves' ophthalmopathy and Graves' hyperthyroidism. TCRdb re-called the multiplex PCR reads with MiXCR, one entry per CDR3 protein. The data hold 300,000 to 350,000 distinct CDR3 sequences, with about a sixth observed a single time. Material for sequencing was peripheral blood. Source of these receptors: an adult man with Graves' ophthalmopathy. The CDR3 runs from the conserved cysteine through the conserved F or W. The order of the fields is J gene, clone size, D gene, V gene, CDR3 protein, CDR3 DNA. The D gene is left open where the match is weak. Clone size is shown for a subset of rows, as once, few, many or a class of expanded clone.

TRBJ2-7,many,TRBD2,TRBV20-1,CSARPKTSGGFYEQYF,TGCAGTGCTAGACCTAAGACTAGCGGGGGTTTCTACGAGCAGTACTTC
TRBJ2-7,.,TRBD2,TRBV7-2,CASSLAGSGGYEQYF,TGTGCCAGCAGCTTAGCGGGTAGCGGGGGCTACGAGCAGTACTTC
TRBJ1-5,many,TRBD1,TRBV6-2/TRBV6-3,CASSGRWDRVYSNQPQHF,TGTGCCAGCAGCGGGCGTTGGGACAGGGTTTATAGCAATCAGCCCCAGCATTTT
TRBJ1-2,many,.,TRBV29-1,CSVDRIYGYAF,TGCAGCGTTGATCGTATCTATGGCTACGCCTTC
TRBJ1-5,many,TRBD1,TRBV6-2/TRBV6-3,CASSHDTGGSNQPQHF,TGTGCCAGCAGTCACGATACAGGGGGAAGCAATCAGCCCCAGCATTTT
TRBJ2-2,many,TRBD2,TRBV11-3,CASSRDGLAGVTGELFF,TGTGCCAGCAGCCGTGACGGACTAGCGGGAGTGACCGGGGAGCTGTTTTTT
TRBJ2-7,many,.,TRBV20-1,CSASSPGAYEQYF,TGCAGTGCTAGTAGCCCAGGGGCCTACGAGCAGTACTTC
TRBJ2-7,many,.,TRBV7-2,CASSLALAGDKYF,TGTGCCAGCAGCTTAGCGTTGGCAGGTGATAAGTACTTC
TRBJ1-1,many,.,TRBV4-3,CASSQDFQVEAFF,TGCGCCAGCAGCCAAGATTTCCAGGTTGAAGCTTTCTTT
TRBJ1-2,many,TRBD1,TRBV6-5,CASRRTGTAYGYTF,TGTGCCAGCAGGAGAACCGGGACAGCTTATGGCTACACCTTC
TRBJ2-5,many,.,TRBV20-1,CSARIPGRIETQYF,TGCAGTGCGAGAATACCGGGAAGAATAGAGACCCAGTACTTC
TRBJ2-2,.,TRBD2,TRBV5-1,CASSPVERGVTGELFF,TGCGCCAGCAGTCCCGTGGAGCGGGGCGTCACCGGGGAGCTGTTTTTT
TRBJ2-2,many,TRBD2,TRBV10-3,CAISGGLAENTGELFF,TGTGCCATCAGTGGGGGACTAGCGGAAAACACCGGGGAGCTGTTTTTT
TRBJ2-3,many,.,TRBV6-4,CAAIPPGARGGDTQYF,TGTGCCGCCATCCCTCCGGGAGCCAGAGGAGGGGATACGCAGTATTTT
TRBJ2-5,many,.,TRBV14,CASSQDSQLQETQYF,TGTGCCAGCAGCCAAGATAGCCAGTTACAAGAGACCCAGTACTTC
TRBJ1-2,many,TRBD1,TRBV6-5,CASTHGLGTGGYGYTF,TGTGCCAGCACCCACGGATTAGGGACAGGGGGCTATGGCTACACCTTC
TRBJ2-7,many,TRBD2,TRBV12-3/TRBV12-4,CASSVTSAFSYEQYF,TGTGCCAGCAGTGTGACTAGCGCATTCTCCTACGAGCAGTACTTC
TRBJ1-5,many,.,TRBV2,CASSGQGPNQPQHF,TGTGCCAGCAGTGGGCAGGGGCCGAATCAGCCCCAGCATTTT
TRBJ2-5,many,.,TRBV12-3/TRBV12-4,CASSLSGAWETQYF,TGTGCCAGCAGTTTATCTGGGGCATGGGAGACCCAGTACTTC
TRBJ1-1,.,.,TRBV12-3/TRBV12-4,CASRTRPATEAFF,TGTGCCAGCAGAACAAGGCCGGCCACTGAAGCTTTCTTT
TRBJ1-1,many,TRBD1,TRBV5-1,CATSYGQGNAEAFF,TGCGCCACCTCCTACGGACAGGGGAACGCTGAAGCTTTCTTT
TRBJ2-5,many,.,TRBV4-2,CASSQDPGQGETQYF,TGTGCCAGCAGCCAAGACCCGGGCCAGGGAGAGACCCAGTACTTC
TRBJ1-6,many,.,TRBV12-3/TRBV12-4,CASSLALGGANSPLHF,TGTGCCAGCAGTTTGGCCTTAGGGGGGGCTAATTCACCCCTCCACTTT
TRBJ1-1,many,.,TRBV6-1,CASSERAGMNTEAFF,TGTGCCAGCAGTGAAAGGGCAGGAATGAACACTGAAGCTTTCTTT
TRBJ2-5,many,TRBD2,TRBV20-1,CSARDALAGWETQYF,TGCAGTGCTAGAGATGCGCTAGCGGGGTGGGAGACCCAGTACTTC
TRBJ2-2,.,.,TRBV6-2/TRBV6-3,CASRKPGGGDTGELFF,TGTGCCAGCAGAAAGCCTGGGGGTGGCGACACCGGGGAGCTGTTTTTT
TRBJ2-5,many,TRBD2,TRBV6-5,CASSYYASGGPRETQYF,TGTGCCAGCAGTTACTATGCTAGCGGGGGCCCAAGGGAGACCCAGTACTTC
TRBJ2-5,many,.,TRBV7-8,CASSFDTVGQETQYF,TGTGCCAGCAGCTTCGACACCGTGGGGCAAGAGACCCAGTACTTC
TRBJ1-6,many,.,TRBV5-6,CASSLGRGNSPLHF,TGTGCCAGCAGCTTGGGAAGGGGGAATTCACCCCTCCACTTT
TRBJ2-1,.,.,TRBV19,CASSIGEWESSYNEQFF,TGTGCCAGTAGTATCGGTGAGTGGGAGAGCTCCTACAATGAGCAGTTCTTC
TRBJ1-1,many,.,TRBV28,CASSRMVRADTEAFF,TGTGCCAGCAGTAGGATGGTCAGGGCTGACACTGAAGCTTTCTTT
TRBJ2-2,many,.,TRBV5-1,CASSLLWSGTTGELFF,TGCGCCAGCAGCTTGTTATGGAGCGGTACGACCGGGGAGCTGTTTTTT
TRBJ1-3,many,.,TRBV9,CASSTPVGGRSGNTIYF,TGTGCCAGCAGCACCCCTGTGGGCGGACGCTCTGGAAACACCATATATTTT
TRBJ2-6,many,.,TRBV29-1,CSVSHPRGANVLTF,TGCAGCGTTTCACACCCGCGGGGGGCCAACGTCCTGACTTTC
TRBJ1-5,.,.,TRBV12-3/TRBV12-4,CASSLSAQQPQHF,TGTGCCAGCAGTCTATCAGCCCAGCAGCCCCAGCATTTT
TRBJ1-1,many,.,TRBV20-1,CSARDRPGLNTEAFF,TGCAGTGCTAGAGATCGTCCAGGACTGAACACTGAAGCTTTCTTT
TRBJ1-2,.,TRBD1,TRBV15,CATSRRRTGQDGYTF,TGTGCCACCAGCAGACGAAGGACAGGGCAGGATGGCTACACCTTC
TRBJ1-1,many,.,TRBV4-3,CASSPAGENLNTEAFF,TGCGCCAGCAGCCCTGCTGGAGAAAATTTGAACACTGAAGCTTTCTTT
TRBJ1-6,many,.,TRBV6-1,CASSGTDLSPLHF,TGTGCCAGCAGTGGAACGGACCTGTCACCCCTCCACTTT
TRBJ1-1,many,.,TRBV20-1,CSANPQVNTEAFF,TGCAGTGCTAACCCCCAAGTAAACACTGAAGCTTTCTTT
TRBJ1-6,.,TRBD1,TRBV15,CATSIGTGGRSPLHF,TGTGCCACCAGCATAGGAACAGGGGGAAGGTCACCCCTCCACTTT
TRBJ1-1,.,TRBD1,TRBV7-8,CASSKQGARAEAFF,TGTGCCAGCAGCAAACAGGGGGCTAGGGCTGAAGCTTTCTTT
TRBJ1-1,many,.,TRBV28,CASSLPPQRRTEAFF,TGTGCCAGCAGTTTACCCCCCCAGAGGAGGACTGAAGCTTTCTTT
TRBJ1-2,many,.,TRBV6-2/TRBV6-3,CASRDRDYGYTF,TGTGCCAGCAGAGACAGAGATTATGGCTACACCTTC
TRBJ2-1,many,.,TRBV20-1,CSASRGIGESSYNEQFF,TGCAGTGCTAGTAGGGGGATTGGGGAGAGCTCCTACAATGAGCAGTTCTTC
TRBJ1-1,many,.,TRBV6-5,CASSYSGSRVSEAFF,TGTGCCAGCAGTTACTCGGGGAGCAGGGTTAGTGAAGCTTTCTTT
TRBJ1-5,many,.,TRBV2,CASSEDGGQPQHF,TGTGCCAGCAGTGAGGACGGCGGGCAGCCCCAGCATTTT
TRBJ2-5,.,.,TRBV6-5,CASRYLGGRETQYF,TGTGCCAGCAGATACCTTGGGGGGCGGGAGACTCAGTACTTC
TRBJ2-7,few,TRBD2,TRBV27,CASMGGAREQYF,TGTGCCAGCATGGGAGGGGCTCGCGAGCAGTACTTC
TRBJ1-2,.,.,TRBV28,CASSPWTIKPNYGYTF,TGTGCCAGCAGTCCCTGGACAATCAAACCTAACTATGGCTACACCTTC
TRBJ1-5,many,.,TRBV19,CASSMNRDKNRQPQHF,TGTGCCAGTAGTATGAACCGGGACAAGAATCGTCAGCCCCAGCATTTT
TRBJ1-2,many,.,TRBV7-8,CASSYDRSNYGYTF,TGTGCCAGCAGCTACGACAGATCTAACTATGGCTACACCTTC
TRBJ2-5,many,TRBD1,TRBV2,CASTGQGTETQYF,TGTGCCAGCACTGGACAGGGGACGGAGACCCAGTACTTC
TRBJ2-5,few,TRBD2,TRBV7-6,CASSLASGGHQETQYF,TGTGCCAGCAGCTTAGCTAGCGGGGGGCACCAAGAGACCCAGTACTTC
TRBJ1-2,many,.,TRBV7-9,CASSRSTGNNYGYTF,TGTGCCAGCAGCCGTAGTACAGGAAATAACTATGGCTACACCTTC
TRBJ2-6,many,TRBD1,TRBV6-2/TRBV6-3,CASSWDREGQYGANVLTF,TGTGCCAGCAGTTGGGACAGGGAAGGGCAGTATGGGGCCAACGTCCTGACTTTC
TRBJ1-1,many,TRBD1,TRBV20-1,CSAEYRWTGGAGNTEAFF,TGCAGTGCTGAGTACAGATGGACAGGGGGCGCTGGGAACACTGAAGCTTTCTTT
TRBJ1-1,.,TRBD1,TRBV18,CASTRGGTGSTEAFF,TGTGCCAGCACTAGAGGGGGCACTGGTAGCACTGAAGCTTTCTTT
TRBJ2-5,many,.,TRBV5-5,CASSLLVIGETQYF,TGTGCCAGCAGCTTGTTGGTAATCGGAGAGACCCAGTACTTC
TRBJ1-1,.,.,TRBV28,CASKMTRRTEAFF,TGTGCCAGCAAGATGACGAGGCGGACTGAAGCTTTCTTT